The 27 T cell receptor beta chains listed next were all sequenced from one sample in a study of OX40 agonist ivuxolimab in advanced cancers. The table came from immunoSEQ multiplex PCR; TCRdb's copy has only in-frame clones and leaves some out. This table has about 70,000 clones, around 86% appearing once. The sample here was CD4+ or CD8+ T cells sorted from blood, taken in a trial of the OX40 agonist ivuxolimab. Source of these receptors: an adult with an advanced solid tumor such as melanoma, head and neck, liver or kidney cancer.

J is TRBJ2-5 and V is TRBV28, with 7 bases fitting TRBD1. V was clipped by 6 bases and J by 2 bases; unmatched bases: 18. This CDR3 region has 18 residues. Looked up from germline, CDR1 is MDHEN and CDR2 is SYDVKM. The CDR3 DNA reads TGTGCCAGCAGACCCCCTATGTGGGCCGACAGGGAGCAAGAGACCCAGTACTTC. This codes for CASRPPMWADREQETQYF.

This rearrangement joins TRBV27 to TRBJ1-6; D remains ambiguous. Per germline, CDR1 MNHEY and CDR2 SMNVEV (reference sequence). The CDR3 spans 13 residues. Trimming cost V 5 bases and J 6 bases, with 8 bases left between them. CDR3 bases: TGTGCCAGCAGTCGGGCCATTAATTCACCCCTCCACTTT. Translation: CASSRAINSPLHF.

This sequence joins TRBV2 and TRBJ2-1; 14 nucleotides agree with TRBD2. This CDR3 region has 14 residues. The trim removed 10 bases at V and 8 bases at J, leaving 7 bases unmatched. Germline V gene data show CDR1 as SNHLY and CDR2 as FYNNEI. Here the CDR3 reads CATMTSGGADEQFF. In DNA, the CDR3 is TGTGCCACCATGACTAGCGGGGGGGCCGATGAGCAGTTCTTC. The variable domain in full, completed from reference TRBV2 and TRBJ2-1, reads EPEVTQTPSHQVTQMGQEVILRCVPISNHLYFYWYRQILGQKVEFLVSFYNNEISEKSEIFDDQFSVERPDGSNFTLKIRSTKLEDSAMYFCATMTSGGADEQFFGPGTRLTVL.

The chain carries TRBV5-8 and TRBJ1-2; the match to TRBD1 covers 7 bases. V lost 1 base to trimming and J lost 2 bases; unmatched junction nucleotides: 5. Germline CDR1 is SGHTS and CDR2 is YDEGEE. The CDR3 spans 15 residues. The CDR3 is CASSLSLRGNYGYTF. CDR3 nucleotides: TGTGCCAGCAGCTTGTCTCTCAGGGGGAACTATGGCTACACCTTC. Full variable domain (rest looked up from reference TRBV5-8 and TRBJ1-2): EAGVTQSPTHLIKTRGQQATLRCSPISGHTSVYWYQQALGLGLQFLLWYDEGEERNRGNFPPRFSGRQFPNYSSELNVNALELEDSALYLCASSLSLRGNYGYTFGSGTRLTVV.

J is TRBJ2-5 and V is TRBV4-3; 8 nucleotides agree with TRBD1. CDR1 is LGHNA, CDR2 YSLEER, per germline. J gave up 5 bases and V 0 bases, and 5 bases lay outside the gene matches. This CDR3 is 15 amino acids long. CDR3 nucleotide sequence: TGCGCCAGCAGCCAAGATCAGGGGGCTAGGGAGACCCAGTACTTC. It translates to CASSQDQGARETQYF.

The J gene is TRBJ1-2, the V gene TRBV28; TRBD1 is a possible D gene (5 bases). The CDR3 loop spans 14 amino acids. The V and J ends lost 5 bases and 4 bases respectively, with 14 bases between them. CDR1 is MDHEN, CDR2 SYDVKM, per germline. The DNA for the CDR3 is TGTGCCAGCAGTGTCAGGGCGACAGTCTATGGCTACACCTTC. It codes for CASSVRATVYGYTF.

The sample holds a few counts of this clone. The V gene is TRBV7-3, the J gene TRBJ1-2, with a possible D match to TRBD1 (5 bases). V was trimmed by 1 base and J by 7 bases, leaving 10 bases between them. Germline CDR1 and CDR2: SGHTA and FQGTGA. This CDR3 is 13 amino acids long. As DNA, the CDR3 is TGTGCCAGCAGCTTAAACCAGGGCAGTGGCTACACCTTC. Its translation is CASSLNQGSGYTF.

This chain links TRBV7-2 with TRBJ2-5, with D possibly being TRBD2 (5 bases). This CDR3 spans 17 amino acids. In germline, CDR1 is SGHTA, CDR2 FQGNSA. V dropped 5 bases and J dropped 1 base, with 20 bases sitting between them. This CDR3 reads CASSHRRVAGPQETQYF. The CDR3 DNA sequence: TGTGCCAGCAGCCATCGGCGGGTCGCGGGCCCCCAAGAGACCCAGTACTTC.

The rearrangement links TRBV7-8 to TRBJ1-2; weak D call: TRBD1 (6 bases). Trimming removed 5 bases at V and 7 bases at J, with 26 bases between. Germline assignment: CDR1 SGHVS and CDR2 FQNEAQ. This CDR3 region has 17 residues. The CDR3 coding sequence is TGTGCCAGCAGCCCACGCCCACGAGACAAGAGGGGGATTGGCTACACCTTC. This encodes CASSPRPRDKRGIGYTF.

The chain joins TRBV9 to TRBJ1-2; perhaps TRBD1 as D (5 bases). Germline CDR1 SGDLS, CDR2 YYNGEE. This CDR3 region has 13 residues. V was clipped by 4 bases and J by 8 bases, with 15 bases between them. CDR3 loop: CASSLDTREGYTF. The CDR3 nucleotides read TGTGCCAGCAGCCTGGACACACGGGAGGGCTACACCTTC.

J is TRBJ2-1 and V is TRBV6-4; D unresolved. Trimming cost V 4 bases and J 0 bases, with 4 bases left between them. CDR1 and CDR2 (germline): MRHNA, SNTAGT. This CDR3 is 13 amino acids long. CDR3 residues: CASSASSYNEQFF. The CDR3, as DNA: TGTGCCAGCAGTGCAAGCTCCTACAATGAGCAGTTCTTC.

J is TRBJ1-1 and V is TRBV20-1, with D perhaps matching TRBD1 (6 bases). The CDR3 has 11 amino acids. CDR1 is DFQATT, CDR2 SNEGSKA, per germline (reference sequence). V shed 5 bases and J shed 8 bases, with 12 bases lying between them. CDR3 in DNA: TGCAGTGCTCCCGACAGGCGGGAAGCTTTCTTT. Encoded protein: CSAPDRREAFF.

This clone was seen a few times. The CDR3 reads CASSLPLYGYTF. In DNA form, the CDR3 reads TGTGCCAGCAGTTTACCCCTTTACGGCTACACCTTC. The chain couples TRBV28 to TRBJ1-2; D call uncertain. Between the trimmed V and J ends, which lost 2 bases and 8 bases, there was a span of 9 bases. CDR1 is MDHEN, CDR2 SYDVKM, per germline. The CDR3 is 12 amino acids.

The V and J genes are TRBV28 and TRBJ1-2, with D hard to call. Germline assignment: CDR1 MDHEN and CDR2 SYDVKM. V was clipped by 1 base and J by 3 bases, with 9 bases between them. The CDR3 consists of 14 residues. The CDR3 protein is CASSLLDGDYGYTF. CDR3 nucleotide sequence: TGTGCCAGCAGTTTATTGGACGGCGACTATGGCTACACCTTC.

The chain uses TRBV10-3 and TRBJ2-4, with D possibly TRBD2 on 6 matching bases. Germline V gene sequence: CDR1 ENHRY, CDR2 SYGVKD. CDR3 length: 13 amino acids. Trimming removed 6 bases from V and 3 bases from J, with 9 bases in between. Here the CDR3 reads CAISEDYKNIQYF. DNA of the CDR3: TGTGCCATCAGCGAGGACTACAAAAACATTCAGTACTTC.

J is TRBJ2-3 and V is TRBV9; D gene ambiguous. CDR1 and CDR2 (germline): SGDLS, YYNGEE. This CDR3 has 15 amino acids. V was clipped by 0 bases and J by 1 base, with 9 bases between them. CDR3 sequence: CASSVAPGRTDTQYF. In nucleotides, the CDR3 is TGTGCCAGCAGCGTAGCGCCCGGCCGCACAGATACGCAGTATTTT.

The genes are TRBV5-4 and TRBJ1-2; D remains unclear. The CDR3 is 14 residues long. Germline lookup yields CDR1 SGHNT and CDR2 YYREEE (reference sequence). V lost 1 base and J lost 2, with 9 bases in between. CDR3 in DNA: TGTGCCAGCAGCTTGAAGTCGATCAACTATGGCTACACCTTC. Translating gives CASSLKSINYGYTF. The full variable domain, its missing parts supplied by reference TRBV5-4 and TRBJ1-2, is ETGVTQSPTHLIKTRGQQVTLRCSSQSGHNTVSWYQQALGQGPQFIFQYYREEENGRGNFPPRFSGLQFPNYSSELNVNALELDDSALYLCASSLKSINYGYTFGSGTRLTVV.

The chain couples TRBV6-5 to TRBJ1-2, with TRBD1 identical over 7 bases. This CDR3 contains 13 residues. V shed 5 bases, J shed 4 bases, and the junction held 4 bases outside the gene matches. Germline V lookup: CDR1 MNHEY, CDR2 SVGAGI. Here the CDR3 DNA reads TGTGCCAGCAGTACAGGGGCCCTCTATGGCTACACCTTC. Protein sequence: CASSTGALYGYTF.

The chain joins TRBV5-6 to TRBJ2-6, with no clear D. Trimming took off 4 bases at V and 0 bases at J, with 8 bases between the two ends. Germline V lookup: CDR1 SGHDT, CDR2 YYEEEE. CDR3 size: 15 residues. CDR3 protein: CASSRLSSGANVLTF. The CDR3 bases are TGTGCCAGCAGCCGTTTGAGCTCTGGGGCCAACGTCCTGACTTTC.

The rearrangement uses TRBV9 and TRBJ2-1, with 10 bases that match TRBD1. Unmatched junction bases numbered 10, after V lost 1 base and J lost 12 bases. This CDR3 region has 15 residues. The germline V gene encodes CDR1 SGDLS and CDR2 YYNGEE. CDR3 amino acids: CASSVTGTGALGQFF. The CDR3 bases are TGTGCCAGCAGCGTAACCGGGACAGGGGCTCTCGGGCAGTTCTTC.

Here the CDR3 reads CASSQSSYEQYF. The CDR3, as DNA: TGTGCCAGCAGCCAGAGCTCCTACGAGCAGTACTTC. This sequence joins TRBV11-1 and TRBJ2-7; D unclear. Looked up from germline, CDR1 is SGHAT and CDR2 is FQDESV (reference sequence). The CDR3 has 12 residues. V gave up 5 bases and J gave up 0 bases, with 5 bases separating them.

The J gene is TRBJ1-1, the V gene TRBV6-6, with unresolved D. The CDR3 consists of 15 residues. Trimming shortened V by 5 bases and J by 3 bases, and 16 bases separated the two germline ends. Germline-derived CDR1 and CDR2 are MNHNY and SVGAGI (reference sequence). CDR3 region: CASSPSPRRDTEAFF. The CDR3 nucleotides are TGTGCCAGCAGTCCCTCCCCTCGACGGGACACTGAAGCTTTCTTT.

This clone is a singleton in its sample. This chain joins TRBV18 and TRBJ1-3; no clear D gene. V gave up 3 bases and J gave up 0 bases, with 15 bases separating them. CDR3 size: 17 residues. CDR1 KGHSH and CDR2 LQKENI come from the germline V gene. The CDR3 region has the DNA TGTGCCAGCTCACCCGATTTTCGTGGCAGCTCTGGAAACACCATATATTTT. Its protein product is CASSPDFRGSSGNTIYF. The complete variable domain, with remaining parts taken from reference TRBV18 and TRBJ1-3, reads NAGVMQNPRHLVRRRGQEARLRCSPMKGHSHVYWYRQLPEEGLKFMVYLQKENIIDESGMPKERFSAEFPKEGPSILRIQQVVRGDSAAYFCASSPDFRGSSGNTIYFGEGSWLTVV.

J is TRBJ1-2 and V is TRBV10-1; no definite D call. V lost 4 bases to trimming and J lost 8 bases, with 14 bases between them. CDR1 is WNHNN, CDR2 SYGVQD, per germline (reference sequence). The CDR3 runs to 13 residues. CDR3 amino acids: CASSVDPHGGYTF. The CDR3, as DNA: TGCGCCAGCAGTGTAGACCCCCACGGGGGCTACACCTTC.

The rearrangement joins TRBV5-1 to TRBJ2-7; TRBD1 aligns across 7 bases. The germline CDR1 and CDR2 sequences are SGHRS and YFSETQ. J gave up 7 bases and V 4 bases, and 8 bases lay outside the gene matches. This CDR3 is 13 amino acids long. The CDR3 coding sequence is TGCGCCAGCAGCCCAAGACAGGGTGGAGAGCAGTACTTC. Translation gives CASSPRQGGEQYF.

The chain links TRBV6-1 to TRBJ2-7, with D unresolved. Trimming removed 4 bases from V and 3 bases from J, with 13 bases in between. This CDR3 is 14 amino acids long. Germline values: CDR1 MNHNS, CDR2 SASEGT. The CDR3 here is CASSATSGIYEQYF. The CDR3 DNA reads TGTGCCAGCAGTGCCACCAGTGGAATCTACGAGCAGTACTTC.

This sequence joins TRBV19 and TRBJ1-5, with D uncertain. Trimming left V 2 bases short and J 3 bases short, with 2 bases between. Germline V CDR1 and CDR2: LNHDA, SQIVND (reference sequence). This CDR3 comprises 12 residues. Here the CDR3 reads CASSIFNQPQHF. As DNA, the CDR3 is TGTGCCAGTAGTATATTCAATCAGCCCCAGCATTTT.